Below are 9 T cell receptor beta chains sequenced from a single sample in a study of T cells in Graves' hyperthyroidism and ophthalmopathy. From RNA transcripts, TCR beta CDR3 regions were amplified. The TCR CDR3 first-round RT-PCR relied on the HTBI primer set. A single record per CDR3 protein comes from TCRdb applying MiXCR to the multiplex PCR reads. Of roughly 98,000 distinct CDR3 sequences in the sample, around 42% were seen once. The specimen sequenced was peripheral blood or thyroid tissue (not recorded which). All receptors come from a woman aged 25 to 39 with Graves' hyperthyroidism.

The chain uses TRBV10-3 and TRBJ2-7; 11 positions agree with TRBD2. Trimming removed 8 bases from V and 4 bases from J; junction bases left unmatched: 1. This CDR3 contains 12 residues. The V gene's germline CDR1 is ENHRY and CDR2 SYGVKD. The CDR3 nucleotides are TGTGCCATCGGGACTAGCGGATACGAGCAGTACTTC. Translating it yields CAIGTSGYEQYF.

Concerning this clonotype: Sequence at one end of the junction differs from germline and may be a read error. The J gene is TRBJ2-6, the V gene TRBV7-7; the match to TRBD2 covers 11 bases. This CDR3 comprises 14 residues. CDR1 and CDR2 from the germline V gene are SSHAT and FNYEAQ (reference sequence). CDR3 amino acids: CASSLAGGANVLTF. The CDR3 coding sequence is TGTGCTAGCAGCCTAGCGGGAGGCGCCAACGTCCTGACTTTC.

This clonotype was observed a handful of times. V gene TRBV10-3 combines with J gene TRBJ1-6; 8 positions agree with TRBD1. V gave up 6 bases and J gave up 10 bases; unmatched junction bases: 5. Per germline, CDR1 ENHRY and CDR2 SYGVKD. This CDR3 has 13 amino acids. The CDR3 region is CAISGQGDSPLHF. The CDR3 nucleotides are TGTGCCATCAGCGGACAGGGAGACTCACCCCTCCACTTT.

Many counts were recorded for this clonotype. The chain carries TRBV12-3 or TRBV12-4 and TRBJ1-2; unclear D gene. The CDR3 extends over 13 amino acids. The germline V and J ends were trimmed by 5 bases and 8 bases, with 15 bases remaining between them. The DNA of the CDR3 is TGTGCCAGCAGTCTCCGTTCGGGGTACGGCTACACCTTC. As protein: CASSLRSGYGYTF.

V is TRBV20-1 and J is TRBJ2-5, with D hard to call. This CDR3 is built from 10 residues. Germline V gives CDR1 DFQATT, CDR2 SNEGSKA (reference sequence). The V end was cut by 3 bases, the J end by 4 bases, with 3 bases between. The CDR3 region has the DNA TGCAGTGCTAGTTTAGAGACCCAGTACTTC. It translates to CSASLETQYF.

The sample holds many counts of this clonotype. The chain employs TRBV5-1 and TRBJ2-2; D unresolved. V lost 0 bases to trimming and J lost 2 bases, with 5 bases between them. Germline V CDR1 and CDR2: SGHRS, YFSETQ. The CDR3 consists of 14 residues. The CDR3 loop is CASSLEGNTGELFF. As DNA, the CDR3 is TGCGCCAGCAGCTTGGAGGGAAACACCGGGGAGCTGTTTTTT. Full variable domain (outside the CDR3, taken from reference TRBV5-1 and TRBJ2-2): KAGVTQTPRYLIKTRGQQVTLSCSPISGHRSVSWYQQTPGQGLQFLFEYFSETQRNKGNFPGRFSGRQFSNSRSEMNVSTLELGDSALYLCASSLEGNTGELFFGEGSRLTVL.

The genes are TRBV29-1 and TRBJ1-2; TRBD1 matches 10 bases. There are 15 residues in the CDR3. V lost 7 bases and J lost 7; bases outside the gene matches: 15. The germline V gene has CDR1 SQVTM and CDR2 ANQGSEA. The CDR3 protein is CSAPGTGEKVRGYTF. CDR3 in DNA: TGCAGCGCCCCCGGGACAGGGGAGAAAGTGCGTGGCTACACCTTC.

This clonotype came up many times. The rearrangement links TRBV5-1 to TRBJ1-2, with D possibly being TRBD1 (5 bases). V lost 2 bases to trimming and J lost 8 bases, with 13 bases between them. CDR3 length: 13 amino acids. Germline-derived CDR1 and CDR2 are SGHRS and YFSETQ. CDR3 DNA sequence: TGCGCCAGCAGCTTCACTCTGGGGGAAGGCTACACCTTC. Residues: CASSFTLGEGYTF. Supplemented by reference TRBV5-1 and TRBJ1-2, the full variable domain reads KAGVTQTPRYLIKTRGQQVTLSCSPISGHRSVSWYQQTPGQGLQFLFEYFSETQRNKGNFPGRFSGRQFSNSRSEMNVSTLELGDSALYLCASSFTLGEGYTFGSGTRLTVV.

This clonotype occurred many times. The chain joins TRBV5-5 to TRBJ2-7; tentative D call: TRBD1 (6 bases). The CDR3 spans 12 residues. Trimming took 6 bases from V and 4 from J, leaving 11 bases between them. Germline V gene lookup returns CDR1 SGHKS and CDR2 YYEKEE (reference sequence). DNA of the CDR3: TGTGCCAGCACCCTAGGACAGTACGAGCAGTACTTC. Protein: CASTLGQYEQYF.